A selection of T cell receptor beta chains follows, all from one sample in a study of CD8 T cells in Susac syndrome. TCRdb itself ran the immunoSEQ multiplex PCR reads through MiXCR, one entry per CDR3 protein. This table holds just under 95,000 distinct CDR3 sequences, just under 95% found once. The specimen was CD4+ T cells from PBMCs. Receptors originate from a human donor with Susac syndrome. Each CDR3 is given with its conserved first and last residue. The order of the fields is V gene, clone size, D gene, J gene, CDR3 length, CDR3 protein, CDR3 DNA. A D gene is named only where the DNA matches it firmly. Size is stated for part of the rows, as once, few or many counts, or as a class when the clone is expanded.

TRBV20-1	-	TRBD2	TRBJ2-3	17	CSACPGLAGLCTDTQYF	TGCAGTGCTTGCCCGGGACTAGCGGGGCTCTGCACAGATACGCAGTATTTT
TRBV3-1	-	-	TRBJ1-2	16	CASSQIVGRSNYGYTF	TGTGCCAGCAGCCAAATCGTGGGACGCTCTAACTATGGCTACACCTTC
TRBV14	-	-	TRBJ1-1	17	CASSPTSGPPGAGGAFF	TGTGCCAGCAGCCCGACCTCGGGACCGCCAGGAGCGGGTGGAGCTTTCTTT
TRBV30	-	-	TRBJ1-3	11	CAWSRGNTIYF	TGTGCCTGGTCTAGAGGAAACACCATATATTTT
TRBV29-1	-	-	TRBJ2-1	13	CSVQMGAPLKQFF	TGCAGCGTTCAAATGGGAGCTCCGCTCAAGCAGTTCTTC
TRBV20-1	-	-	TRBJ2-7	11	CSASVSYEQYF	TGCAGTGCTAGTGTCTCGTACGAGCAGTACTTC
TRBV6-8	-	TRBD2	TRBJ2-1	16	CASRPRGSSGKNEQFF	TGTGCCAGCAGACCTCGTGGGTCTAGCGGGAAAAATGAGCAGTTCTTC
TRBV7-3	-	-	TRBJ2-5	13	CASSLTSLETQYF	TGTGCCAGCAGCTTAACTAGTTTGGAGACCCAGTACTTC
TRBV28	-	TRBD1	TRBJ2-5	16	CASSTSGTGNQETQYF	TGTGCCAGCAGTACGTCCGGGACAGGGAATCAAGAGACCCAGTACTTC
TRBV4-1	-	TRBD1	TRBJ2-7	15	CASSQLAQGNYEQYF	TGCGCCAGCAGCCAACTCGCACAGGGGAACTACGAGCAGTACTTC
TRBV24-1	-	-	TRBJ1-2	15	CATSDSTRANYGYTF	TGTGCCACCAGTGATTCAACGCGGGCTAACTATGGCTACACCTTC
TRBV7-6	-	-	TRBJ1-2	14	CASTGGGKNYGYTF	TGTGCCAGCACCGGTGGGGGGAAGAACTATGGCTACACCTTC
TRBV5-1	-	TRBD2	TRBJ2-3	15	CASALERGSTDTQYF	TGCGCCAGCGCCCTGGAGCGGGGAAGCACAGATACGCAGTATTTT
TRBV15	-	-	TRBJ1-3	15	CATSRDPSSGNTIYF	TGTGCCACCAGCAGAGATCCCAGCTCTGGAAACACCATATATTTT
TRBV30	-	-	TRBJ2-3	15	CAWSLGARNTDTQYF	TGTGCCTGGAGTCTAGGGGCTAGAAACACAGATACGCAGTATTTT
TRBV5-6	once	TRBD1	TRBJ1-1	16	CASSLVLGGGNTEAFF	TGTGCCAGCAGCTTGGTGTTAGGGGGCGGGAACACTGAAGCTTTCTTT
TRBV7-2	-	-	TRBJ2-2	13	CASSPGPHGELFF	TGTGCCAGCAGCCCAGGACCGCACGGGGAGCTGTTTTTT
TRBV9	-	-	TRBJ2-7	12	CASSVEVGEQYF	TGTGCCAGCAGCGTAGAGGTCGGCGAGCAGTACTTC
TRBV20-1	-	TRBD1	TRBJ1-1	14	CSARVRQGESEAFF	TGCAGTGCTAGAGTAAGACAGGGAGAGAGTGAAGCTTTCTTT
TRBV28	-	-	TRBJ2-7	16	CATRGQARGGSYEQYF	TGTGCCACCCGAGGACAGGCCAGGGGGGGCTCCTACGAGCAGTACTTC
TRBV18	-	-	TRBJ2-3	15	CASSQSGVNTDTQYF	TGTGCCAGCTCGCAGTCCGGGGTGAACACAGATACGCAGTATTTT
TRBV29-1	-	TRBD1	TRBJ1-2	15	CSVEGGDRDFYGYTF	TGCAGCGTTGAAGGCGGAGACAGGGACTTCTATGGCTACACCTTC
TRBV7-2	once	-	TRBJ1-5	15	CASSLRAGNNQPQHF	TGTGCCAGCAGCTTAAGGGCCGGTAACAATCAGCCCCAGCATTTT
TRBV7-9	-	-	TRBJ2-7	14	CASSFGGYTYEQYF	TGTGCCAGCAGCTTCGGCGGGTATACCTACGAGCAGTACTTC
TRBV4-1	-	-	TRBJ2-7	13	CASSITVAYEQYF	TGCGCCAGCAGTATTACAGTTGCCTACGAGCAGTACTTC
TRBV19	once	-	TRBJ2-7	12	CASTASNGEQYF	TGTGCCAGTACTGCGTCTAACGGCGAGCAGTACTTC
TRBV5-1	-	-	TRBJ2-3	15	CASGSSVQVTDTQYF	TGCGCCAGCGGCTCGTCGGTGCAGGTCACAGATACGCAGTATTTT
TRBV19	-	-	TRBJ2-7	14	CASSMEGAGTKQYF	TGTGCCAGTAGTATGGAGGGTGCCGGGACCAAGCAGTACTTC
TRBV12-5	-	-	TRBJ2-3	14	CASGLGQVTDTQYF	TGTGCTAGTGGTTTGGGACAGGTCACAGATACGCAGTATTTT
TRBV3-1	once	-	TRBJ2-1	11	CASSRNDEQFF	TGTGCCAGCAGCCGGAACGATGAGCAGTTCTTC
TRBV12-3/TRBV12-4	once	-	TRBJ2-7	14	CASSLRGQAYEQYF	TGTGCCAGCAGTTTACGGGGGCAGGCCTACGAGCAGTACTTC
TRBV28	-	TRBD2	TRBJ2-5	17	CASSFPSGLAGEETQYF	TGTGCCAGCAGTTTTCCAAGCGGACTAGCGGGGGAAGAGACCCAGTACTTC
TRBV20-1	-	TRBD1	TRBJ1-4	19	CSARGLPLTGGYRDEKLFF	TGCAGTGCTAGAGGCCTGCCCCTGACAGGGGGCTATCGTGATGAAAAACTGTTTTTT
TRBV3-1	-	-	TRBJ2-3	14	CASSQTGGQDTQYF	TGTGCCAGCAGCCAGACGGGGGGCCAAGATACGCAGTATTTT
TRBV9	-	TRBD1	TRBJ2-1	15	CASSATGGPYNEQFF	TGTGCCAGCAGCGCGACAGGGGGACCTTACAATGAGCAGTTCTTC
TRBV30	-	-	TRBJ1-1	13	CAWTGDRGTEAFF	TGTGCCTGGACAGGGGACCGGGGGACTGAAGCTTTCTTT
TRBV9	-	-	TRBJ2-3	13	CASSARWTDTQYF	TGTGCCAGCAGCGCCAGGTGGACAGATACGCAGTATTTT
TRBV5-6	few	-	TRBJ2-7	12	CASSVGGGEQYF	TGTGCCAGCAGCGTGGGGGGTGGTGAGCAGTACTTC
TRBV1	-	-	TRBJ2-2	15	CTSSPVGGGTGELFF	-
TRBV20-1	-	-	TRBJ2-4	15	CSARDLRVAKNIQYF	TGCAGTGCTAGAGATCTGCGGGTCGCCAAAAACATTCAGTACTTC
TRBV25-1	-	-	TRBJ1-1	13	CASSDGSHTEAFF	TGTGCCAGCAGTGACGGCAGTCACACTGAAGCTTTCTTT
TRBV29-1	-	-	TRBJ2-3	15	CSVEILGASTDTQYF	TGCAGCGTTGAAATTCTGGGCGCGAGCACAGATACGCAGTATTTT
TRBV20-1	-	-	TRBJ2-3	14	CSVRRGGATDTQYF	TGCAGTGTCCGGAGGGGGGGCGCGACAGATACGCAGTATTTT
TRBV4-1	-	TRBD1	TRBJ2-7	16	CASSRLLTGLEYEQYF	TGCGCCAGCAGCCGTCTCCTGACAGGGTTGGAGTACGAGCAGTACTTC
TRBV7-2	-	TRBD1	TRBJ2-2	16	CASPPPGQGNTGELFF	TGTGCCAGCCCCCCCCCGGGACAGGGGAACACCGGGGAGCTGTTTTTT
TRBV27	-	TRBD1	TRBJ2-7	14	CASSHPAQGAEQYF	TGTGCCAGCAGCCACCCCGCCCAGGGGGCCGAGCAGTACTTC
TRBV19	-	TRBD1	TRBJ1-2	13	CASSPDRVNGYTF	TGTGCCAGTAGCCCGGACAGGGTAAATGGCTACACCTTC